Each of the 31 T cell receptor beta chains below was sequenced from the same sample in a study of OX40 agonist ivuxolimab in advanced cancers. The data were produced by immunoSEQ multiplex PCR, yet TCRdb's version contains in-frame clones alone and is incomplete. This repertoire shows roughly 35,000 clones, roughly 76% found once; its top ten account for around 20%. This specimen was CD4+ or CD8+ T cells sorted from blood, taken in a trial of the OX40 agonist ivuxolimab. The receptors derive from an adult with an advanced solid tumor such as melanoma, head and neck, liver or kidney cancer.

This chain uses TRBV11-2 with TRBJ1-6, with TRBD1 matching over 7 bases. Losses at the gene ends were 3 bases for V and 1 base for J; bases not matched to a gene: 3. CDR1 is SGHAT, CDR2 FQNNGV, per germline. The length of the CDR3 is 16 residues. As DNA, the CDR3 is TGTGCCAGCAGCTTCCGGACAGGTTCCTATAATTCACCCCTCCACTTT. Its translation is CASSFRTGSYNSPLHF.

The chain recombines TRBV21-1 with TRBJ2-5; TRBD1, as called in the table, went unchecked against the DNA. TRBV21-1 is noted as a pseudogene. The CDR3 has 15 residues. As DNA, the CDR3 is TGTGCCAGCAGCGGGGGCTACACTTTCTCTGAGACCCAGTACTTC. It encodes CASSGGYTFSETQYF.

This sequence joins TRBV21-1 and TRBJ1-4; TRBD1, the table's D call, was not compared with the DNA. TRBV21-1 corresponds to a pseudogene. This CDR3 contains 14 residues. The CDR3 region is CASSRQGINEKLFF. The CDR3 bases are TGTGCCAGCAGCCGACAGGGGATTAATGAAAAACTGTTTTTT.

V usage is TRBV12-1 and J usage is TRBJ2-7; the table names TRBD1, a call not compared with the DNA. TRBV12-1 is marked as a pseudogene. The CDR3 is 15 amino acids. The CDR3: CASSPQGASSYEQYF. The CDR3 nucleotides read TGTGCCAGCAGCCCCCAGGGGGCGAGCTCCTACGAGCAGTACTTC.

The chain combines TRBV28 with TRBJ1-1; possibly TRBD1 for D (6 bases). Germline V lookup: CDR1 MDHEN, CDR2 SYDVKM. The CDR3 totals 17 residues. Trimming took off 10 bases at V and 0 bases at J, with 24 bases between the two ends. The DNA for the CDR3 is TGTGCCACCAACTTAATCAGGAGGGGGATGATGAACACTGAAGCTTTCTTT. Protein product: CATNLIRRGMMNTEAFF.

The chain employs TRBV5-1 and TRBJ2-3; D is uncertain. Germline V gene data show CDR1 as SGHRS and CDR2 as YFSETQ. Trimming pared 0 bases from V and 6 bases from J, leaving 2 bases between. The CDR3 contains 11 residues. The CDR3 coding sequence is TGCGCCAGCAGCTTGGAGGATACGCAGTATTTT. It is translated as CASSLEDTQYF.

The gene calls are TRBV6-1 and TRBJ2-2, with 7 bases that match TRBD1. Trimming removed 5 bases from V and 5 bases from J; junction bases left unmatched: 5. CDR3 length: 14 amino acids. Germline V gene lookup returns CDR1 MNHNS and CDR2 SASEGT. The CDR3, as DNA: TGTGCCAGCAGTACCTACAGGGGAACCGGGGAGCTGTTTTTT. Translated, it gives CASSTYRGTGELFF.

In its sample, this clone was seen once. This rearrangement joins TRBV5-1 to TRBJ2-7, with D perhaps assigned TRBD1 or TRBD2 (5 bases each). The germline V gene encodes CDR1 SGHRS and CDR2 YFSETQ. The germline V and J ends were trimmed by 5 bases and 4 bases, with 13 bases remaining between them. CDR3 size: 13 residues. CDR3 protein: CASRVEGPYEQYF. CDR3 sequence (DNA): TGCGCCAGCAGAGTCGAGGGGCCATACGAGCAGTACTTC.

The genes are TRBV25-1 and TRBJ1-1; possible D gene TRBD1, 5 bases. V lost 3 bases and J 3 bases, leaving 11 bases between the germline ends. Germline V lookup: CDR1 MGHDK, CDR2 SYGVNS. There are 14 residues in the CDR3. This CDR3 is CASSEAGGYTEAFF. The CDR3 coding sequence is TGTGCCAGCAGTGAGGCTGGGGGGTACACTGAAGCTTTCTTT.

J is TRBJ2-5 and V is TRBV28, with TRBD1 matching over 9 bases. The DNA end is more similar to TRBJ2-7, so the J call may be wrong. CDR1 and CDR2 (germline): MDHEN, SYDVKM. The length of the CDR3 is 15 residues. The CDR3 here is CASSDTGGASYEQYF. For the CDR3, the DNA is TGTGCCAGCAGTGACACAGGGGGCGCAAGCTACGAGCAGTACTTC.

This sequence joins TRBV27 and TRBJ2-7, with D perhaps matching TRBD2 (7 bases). This CDR3 is 13 amino acids long. Trimming took 3 bases from V and 11 from J, leaving 17 bases between them. In germline, CDR1 is MNHEY, CDR2 SMNVEV (reference sequence). The CDR3 spells CASSLGGKGGKYF. CDR3 bases: TGTGCCAGCAGTTTGGGGGGAAAGGGGGGGAAGTACTTC.

The CDR3 DNA sequence: TGTGCCAGCAGCCCCCGGGGCCCAGTCTACGAGCAGTACTTC. As protein: CASSPRGPVYEQYF. The chain joins TRBV7-8 to TRBJ2-7; TRBD1 or TRBD2 may be the D gene (5 bases each). This CDR3 has 14 amino acids. CDR1 SGHVS and CDR2 FQNEAQ come from the germline V gene. Trimming pared 5 bases from V and 3 bases from J, leaving 14 bases between.

The rearrangement joins TRBV5-1 to TRBJ2-1; TRBD1 aligns across 7 bases. Germline lookup yields CDR1 SGHRS and CDR2 YFSETQ. V dropped 4 bases and J dropped 8; count of bases not matched to a gene: 9. This CDR3 has 14 amino acids. This CDR3 reads CASSQRTGADEQFF. CDR3 in DNA: TGCGCCAGCAGCCAAAGGACAGGAGCGGATGAGCAGTTCTTC.

The chain combines TRBV10-2 with TRBJ2-1, with TRBD2 matching over 9 bases. The CDR3 spans 15 residues. Germline CDR1 WSHSY, CDR2 SAAADI. Losses at the gene ends were 2 bases for V and 7 bases for J; bases not matched to a gene: 6. CDR3 in amino acids: CASSEVGLARNEQFF. The DNA of the CDR3 is TGCGCCAGCAGTGAGGTGGGACTAGCTAGAAATGAGCAGTTCTTC.

The V and J genes are TRBV5-1 and TRBJ1-1; D remains ambiguous. Between the trimmed V and J ends, which lost 0 bases and 8 bases, there was a span of 8 bases. This CDR3 contains 12 residues. Germline V gives CDR1 SGHRS, CDR2 YFSETQ. The CDR3 nucleotides are TGCGCCAGCAGCTTGGCCTTGGGAGAAGCTTTCTTT. This gives the protein CASSLALGEAFF.

The chain links TRBV9 to TRBJ2-3; possibly TRBD1 or TRBD2 for D (6 bases each). The germline gives CDR1 SGDLS, CDR2 YYNGEE. This CDR3 contains 15 residues. Trimming removed 3 bases from V and 1 base from J, with 12 bases in between. CDR3 sequence (DNA): TGTGCCAGCAGCGCAAGGGGGGTCCGCACAGATACGCAGTATTTT. Residues: CASSARGVRTDTQYF.

This clone was observed once. The chain links TRBV12-5 to TRBJ2-1, with D perhaps matching TRBD2 (5 bases). The CDR3 is made up of 15 amino acids. Germline assignment: CDR1 LGHNT and CDR2 FRNRAP. V dropped 7 bases and J dropped 3 bases, with 16 bases sitting between them. CDR3 sequence: CASVSGEVGYNEQFF. The CDR3 DNA is TGTGCTAGTGTTTCCGGGGAAGTTGGCTACAATGAGCAGTTCTTC.

This clone was seen a handful of times. The J gene is TRBJ2-3, the V gene TRBV4-3; D unresolved. Germline CDR1 and CDR2: LGHNA and YSLEER. V gave up 2 bases and J gave up 6 bases, with 3 bases separating them. The CDR3 is made up of 11 amino acids. CDR3 coding DNA: TGCGCCAGCAGCCAACGGGATACGCAGTATTTT. Amino acids: CASSQRDTQYF.

The chain joins TRBV10-3 to TRBJ2-1; 10 bases are shared with TRBD1. The CDR3 is made up of 15 amino acids. After removal of 6 bases from V and 7 bases from J, the junction contained 9 bases not matched to a gene. CDR1 is ENHRY and CDR2 is SYGVKD in the germline V gene. CDR3 sequence: CAIRFGTGEKNEQFF. Here the CDR3 DNA reads TGTGCCATCAGATTCGGGACAGGGGAAAAGAATGAGCAGTTCTTC.

This clone was counted between two and nine times. The chain links TRBV27 to TRBJ2-7; the D gene could be TRBD1 or TRBD2 (5 bases each). This CDR3 contains 15 residues. CDR1 is MNHEY and CDR2 is SMNVEV in the germline V gene (reference sequence). V shed 5 bases and J shed 6 bases, with 20 bases lying between them. The CDR3 DNA follows: TGTGCCAGCAGTCAACGGGGCACTAGGGCGGCCGAGCAGTACTTC. Translated, it gives CASSQRGTRAAEQYF.

This chain links TRBV7-3 with TRBJ1-2; TRBD1 agrees at 7 bases. CDR1 is SGHTA, CDR2 FQGTGA, per germline. Trimming removed 5 bases from V and 2 bases from J; junction bases left unmatched: 11. This CDR3 contains 16 residues. CDR3 residues: CASSRRGDRDNYGYTF. The CDR3 DNA reads TGTGCCAGCAGCCGACGGGGCGACAGGGACAACTATGGCTACACCTTC. Using reference TRBV7-3 and TRBJ1-2 for the parts outside the CDR3, the full variable domain is GAGVSQTPSNKVTEKGKYVELRCDPISGHTALYWYRQSLGQGPEFLIYFQGTGAADDSGLPNDRFFAVRPEGSVSTLKIQRTERGDSAVYLCASSRRGDRDNYGYTFGSGTRLTVV.

This chain's CDR3 is CASSMGAGYGYTF. The CDR3 nucleotides read TGTGCCAGCTCGATGGGGGCAGGCTATGGCTACACCTTC. V is TRBV6-5 and J is TRBJ1-2; D might be TRBD1 (6 bases). Per the germline V gene, CDR1 is MNHEY and CDR2 is SVGAGI. The V and J ends lost 8 bases and 4 bases respectively, with 14 bases between them. The CDR3 runs to 13 residues.

The chain joins TRBV4-3 to TRBJ2-3; 8 bases line up with TRBD2. Germline trimming cut 0 bases from V and 4 bases from J; bases unmatched to any gene: 9. Per germline, CDR1 LGHNA and CDR2 YSLEER. The CDR3 spans 17 residues. CDR3 DNA sequence: TGCGCCAGCAGCCAAGATACTGTCGGGAGGGGGTCAGATACGCAGTATTTT. Protein: CASSQDTVGRGSDTQYF.

This clone came up once. The chain links TRBV4-2 to TRBJ2-2; D possibly uses TRBD1 or TRBD2 (6 bases each). In germline, CDR1 is LGHNA, CDR2 YNFKEQ. V lost 0 bases and J lost 0, with 11 bases in between. CDR3 length: 17 residues. The chain's CDR3 is CASSQDWGASNTGELFF. CDR3 nucleotide sequence: TGTGCCAGCAGCCAAGATTGGGGGGCCTCGAACACCGGGGAGCTGTTTTTT.

V and J are TRBV7-8 and TRBJ1-5; tentative D call: TRBD1 (5 bases). CDR1 is SGHVS, CDR2 FQNEAQ, per germline. The V gene lost 5 bases and the J gene lost 0 bases, with 14 bases spanning the gap. This CDR3 has 16 amino acids. CDR3 sequence: CASSMRQLDSNQPQHF. The CDR3 nucleotides read TGTGCCAGCAGCATGAGACAGCTCGATAGCAATCAGCCCCAGCATTTT.

The rearrangement uses TRBV2 and TRBJ2-5; TRBD1 matches at 8 bases. After removal of 2 bases from V and 5 bases from J, the junction contained 7 bases not matched to a gene. The CDR3 sequence is 15 residues long. Germline V gene lookup returns CDR1 SNHLY and CDR2 FYNNEI. The CDR3 loop reads CASSESAGGGETQYF. The DNA of the CDR3 is TGTGCCAGCAGTGAATCGGCAGGGGGCGGTGAGACCCAGTACTTC.

The chain links TRBV27 to TRBJ2-7, with TRBD2 identical over 11 bases. J lost 2 bases, V lost 6 bases, and 6 bases had no gene match. The CDR3 length is 15 residues. Germline loops: CDR1 MNHEY, CDR2 SMNVEV (reference sequence). CDR3 protein: CASSEGLADPYEQYF. The CDR3 DNA reads TGTGCCAGCAGCGAGGGACTAGCGGACCCCTACGAGCAGTACTTC.

The chain recombines TRBV6-1 with TRBJ1-2; D might be TRBD1 (5 bases). V was pared by 4 bases and J by 6 bases, with 15 bases between. The CDR3 runs to 14 residues. Germline CDR1 and CDR2: MNHNS and SASEGT. In DNA form, the CDR3 reads TGTGCCAGCAGTGGCCCAGGGATGAGAGATGGCTACACCTTC. It codes for CASSGPGMRDGYTF.

CDR3 sequence: CSVVTGPNEQFF. The CDR3 nucleotides are TGCAGCGTAGTGACTGGACCGAATGAGCAGTTCTTC. This sequence joins TRBV29-1 and TRBJ2-1; D remains unclear. V was shortened by 6 bases and J by 7 bases, with 13 bases between the two germline ends. CDR3 size: 12 residues. Germline V gene sequence: CDR1 SQVTM, CDR2 ANQGSEA.

V gene TRBV5-6 combines with J gene TRBJ1-4, with 7 bases matching TRBD1. V dropped 0 bases and J dropped 7; count of bases not matched to a gene: 9. Germline loops: CDR1 SGHDT, CDR2 YYEEEE. This CDR3 has 16 amino acids. CDR3 in amino acids: CASSLDGRGRGEKLFF. The DNA of the CDR3 is TGTGCCAGCAGCTTGGATGGTAGGGGGCGGGGTGAAAAACTGTTTTTT.

CDR3 protein: CASSDRTGMGMGNEQFF. CDR3 coding DNA: TGTGCCAGTAGTGATAGGACAGGGATGGGAATGGGGAATGAGCAGTTCTTC. The V gene is TRBV19, the J gene TRBJ2-1; 8 bases agree with TRBD1. The CDR3 length is 17 residues. Germline CDR1 and CDR2: LNHDA and SQIVND (reference sequence). Trimming removed 5 bases from V and 7 bases from J; junction bases left unmatched: 16.